A single T cell receptor (beta chain) is shown here with its context. Deletions cut 5 bases from V and 9 bases from J, with 13 bases between. The CDR3 is 12 residues long. The V gene's germline CDR1 is SEHNR and CDR2 FQNEAQ (reference sequence). The sample originates from a study of cytomegalovirus exposure and HLA in healthy donors. 13 Jbeta primers and 60 Vbeta primers were used for the PCR. Using immunoSEQ multiplex PCR, the repertoire was profiled, and TCRdb retains in-frame clones only, with some absent. The table includes fewer than 250,000 clones, around 80% detected once. This rearrangement joins TRBV7-9 to TRBJ2-5; possibly TRBD2 for D (5 bases). Sample: PBMCs. This TCR came from a boy aged 2-9 years in good health and CMV-seronegative. CDR3 protein: CASSRDNGAQYF. In nucleotides, the CDR3 is TGTGCCAGCAGCCGTGACAACGGGGCCCAGTACTTC.